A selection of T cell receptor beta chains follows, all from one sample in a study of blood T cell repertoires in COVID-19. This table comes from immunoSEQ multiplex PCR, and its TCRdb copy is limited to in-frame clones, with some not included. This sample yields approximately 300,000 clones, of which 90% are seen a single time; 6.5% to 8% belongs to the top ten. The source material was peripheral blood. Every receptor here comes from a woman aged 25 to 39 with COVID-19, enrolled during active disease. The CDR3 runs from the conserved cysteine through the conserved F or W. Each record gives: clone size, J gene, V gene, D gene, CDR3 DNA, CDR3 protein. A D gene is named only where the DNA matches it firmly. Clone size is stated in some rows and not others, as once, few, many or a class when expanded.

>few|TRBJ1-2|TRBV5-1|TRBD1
TGCGCCAGCAGCGGAGAAGACAGGGGGCGACGAGGCTACACCTTC
CASSGEDRGRRGYTF
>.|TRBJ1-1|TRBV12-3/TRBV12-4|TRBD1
TGTGCCAGCAGTCCCCCTCAGGGGGTTGAAGCTTTCTTT
CASSPPQGVEAFF
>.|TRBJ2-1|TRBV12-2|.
TGTGCAAGTCGCTTAATTACGCGGGAGTTAGCCTACAATGAGCAGTTCTTC
CASRLITRELAYNEQFF
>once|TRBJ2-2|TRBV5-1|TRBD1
TGCGCCAGCAGCCCCGGACAGGGTGGCGCCGGGGAGCTGTTTTTT
CASSPGQGGAGELFF
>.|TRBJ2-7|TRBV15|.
TGTGCCACCAGCGAACGGATTAGCGGATCAGACGAGCAGTACTTC
CATSERISGSDEQYF
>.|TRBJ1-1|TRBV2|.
TGTGCCAGCAGCCGGACTGGAACTGAAGCTTTCTTT
CASSRTGTEAFF
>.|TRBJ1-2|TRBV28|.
TGTGCCAGCAGCTCTCCCGGGACAACTGTCTATGGCTACACCTTC
CASSSPGTTVYGYTF
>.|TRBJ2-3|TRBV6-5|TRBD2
TGTGCCAGCAGCTTAGCGGGAGGGGGCACAGATACGCAGTATTTT
CASSLAGGGTDTQYF
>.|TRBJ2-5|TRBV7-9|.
TGTGCCAGCAGCCCTATTCGTGGGGGGGAGACCCAGTACTTC
CASSPIRGGETQYF
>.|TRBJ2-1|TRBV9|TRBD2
TGTGCCAGCACCCCAGCGGGAGTAGGGAATGAGCAGTTCTTC
CASTPAGVGNEQFF
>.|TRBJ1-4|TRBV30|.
TGTGCCTGGAGTGTTCAGACCGGGACTCCTGGAGGAAAACTGTTTTTT
CAWSVQTGTPGGKLFF
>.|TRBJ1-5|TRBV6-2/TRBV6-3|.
TGTGCCAGCAGTTCCCCCGCGGTGCTCTATCAGCCCCAGCATTTT
CASSSPAVLYQPQHF
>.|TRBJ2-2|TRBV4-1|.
TGCGCCAGCAGCCAGGGACTGAACGGGGAGCTGTTTTTT
CASSQGLNGELFF
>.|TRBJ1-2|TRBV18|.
TGTGCCAGCTCACCATTCCCAGGGCCCGGCGAACCTGGTTATGGCTACACCTTC
CASSPFPGPGEPGYGYTF
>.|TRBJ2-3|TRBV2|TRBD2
TGTGCCAGCAACATACCCGGGACTAGCGGTCAAACCCCCACAGATACGCAGTATTTT
CASNIPGTSGQTPTDTQYF
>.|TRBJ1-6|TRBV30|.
TGTGCCTGGGCGGACAGTCGTGATTCACCCCTCCACTTT
CAWADSRDSPLHF
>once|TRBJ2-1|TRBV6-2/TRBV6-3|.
TGTGCCAGCAGTTACTCTCAACTAGCATGGACCTTTAGTGAGCAGTTCTTC
CASSYSQLAWTFSEQFF
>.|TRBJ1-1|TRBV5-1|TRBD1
TGCGCCAGCAGCGGGGGGACAGGCCGGTTTGACACTGAAGCTTTCTTT
CASSGGTGRFDTEAFF
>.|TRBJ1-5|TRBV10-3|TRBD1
TGTGCCATCAGTGACCTTGCAGGGGGAAATCAGCCCCAGCATTTT
CAISDLAGGNQPQHF
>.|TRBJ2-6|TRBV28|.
TGTGCCAGCAGTCCAGGGGATACCGGGGCCAACGTCCTGACTTTC
CASSPGDTGANVLTF
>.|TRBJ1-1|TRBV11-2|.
TGTGCCAGCAGCTCTACAGGGTTTGGGAACACTGAAGCTTTCTTT
CASSSTGFGNTEAFF
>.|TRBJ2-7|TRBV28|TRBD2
TGTGCCACCTCGGGACTCCTCGGGGGGTACGAGCAGTACTTC
CATSGLLGGYEQYF
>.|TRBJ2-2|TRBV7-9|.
TGTGCCAGCACCCCATCAGCGGTGAACACCGGGGAGCTGTTTTTT
CASTPSAVNTGELFF
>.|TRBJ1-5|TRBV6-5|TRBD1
TGTGCCAGCAGTTACTCAGGGGGCGTAGGGCAGCCCCAGCATTTT
CASSYSGGVGQPQHF
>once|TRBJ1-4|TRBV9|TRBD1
TGTGCCAGCAGCGCCGGGACAGGGGACGAAAAACTGTTTTTT
CASSAGTGDEKLFF